The count of the clone carrying this T cell receptor beta chain is one. Its antigen is unknown. This entry comes from a study of cytomegalovirus exposure and HLA in healthy donors. Study-wide results and caveats: More clonal expansion characterized HLA-associated TCR beta chains than equally common others in a later analysis. What a later analysis reportedly showed was that an Asian-associated ancestry cluster had fewer N-insertions than the approximately 670-donor mean.

The PCR made use of 60 Vbeta and 13 Jbeta primers. The protocol was immunoSEQ multiplex PCR, while the TCRdb copy is restricted to in-frame clones and leaves out a portion. The sample lists 99,000 or so clones, about 80% occurring once. The ends were cut back, 0 bases at V and 9 bases at J, with 10 bases in the middle. CDR1 and CDR2 (germline): SGHNT, YYREEE (reference sequence). CDR3 length: 13 amino acids. The sequencing input was PBMCs. The rearrangement links TRBV5-4 to TRBJ1-5, with D perhaps TRBD1 (6 bases). The source of this sequence is a man aged 40-49 years in good health and CMV-seropositive. The CDR3 here is CASSLDRDPPQHF. CDR3 bases: TGTGCCAGCAGCTTGGACAGGGACCCGCCCCAGCATTTT.